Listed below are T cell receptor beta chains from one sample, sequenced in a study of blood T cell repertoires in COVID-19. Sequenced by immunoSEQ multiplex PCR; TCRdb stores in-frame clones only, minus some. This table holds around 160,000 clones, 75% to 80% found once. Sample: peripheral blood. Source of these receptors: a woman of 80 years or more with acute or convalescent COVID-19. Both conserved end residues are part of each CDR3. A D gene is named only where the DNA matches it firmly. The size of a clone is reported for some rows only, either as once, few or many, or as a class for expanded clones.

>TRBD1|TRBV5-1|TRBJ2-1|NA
CASSPGTAYNEQFF
TGCGCCAGCAGCCCCGGGACAGCCTACAATGAGCAGTTCTTC
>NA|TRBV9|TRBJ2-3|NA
CASSVAGDTAQYF
TGTGCCAGCAGCGTAGCTGGGGACACTGCGCAGTATTTT
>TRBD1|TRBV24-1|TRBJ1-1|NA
CATSPGGTGGNTEAFF
TGTGCCACCAGTCCCGGAGGGACAGGCGGGAACACTGAAGCTTTCTTT
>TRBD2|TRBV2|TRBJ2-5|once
CANPSGRMLETQYF
TGTGCCAACCCTAGCGGGAGGATGCTGGAGACCCAGTACTTC
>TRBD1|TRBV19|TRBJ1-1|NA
CASSLPRQGVEAFF
TGTGCCAGTAGCCTCCCCCGACAGGGTGTTGAAGCTTTCTTT
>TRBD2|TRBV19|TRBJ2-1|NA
CASSKKGTSGRAYNEQFF
TGTGCCAGTAGTAAAAAAGGGACTAGCGGGAGGGCTTACAATGAGCAGTTCTTC
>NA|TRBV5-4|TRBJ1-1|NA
CASSAQTANTEAFF
TGTGCCAGCAGCGCCCAGACAGCGAACACTGAAGCTTTCTTT
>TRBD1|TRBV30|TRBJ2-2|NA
CAGGQGALTGELFF
TGTGCCGGGGGACAGGGGGCGCTTACCGGGGAGCTGTTTTTT
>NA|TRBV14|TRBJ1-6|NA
CASSQAQGYFSPLHF
TGTGCCAGCAGCCAAGCCCAGGGGTACTTCTCACCCCTCCACTTT
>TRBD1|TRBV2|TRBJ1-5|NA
CASSVDRGRNQPQHF
TGTGCCAGCAGCGTAGACAGGGGCCGGAATCAGCCCCAGCATTTT
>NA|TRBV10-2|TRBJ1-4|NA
CASRQTATATNEKLFF
TGCGCCAGCAGGCAGACAGCGACCGCAACTAATGAAAAACTGTTTTTT
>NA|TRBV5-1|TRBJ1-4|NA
CASSLWQGSFEKLFF
TGCGCCAGCAGCTTGTGGCAGGGGAGTTTTGAAAAACTGTTTTTT
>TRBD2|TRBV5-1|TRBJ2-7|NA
CASSLPRAGDSSYEQYF
TGCGCCAGCAGCTTGCCACGTGCGGGAGATAGCTCCTACGAGCAGTACTTC
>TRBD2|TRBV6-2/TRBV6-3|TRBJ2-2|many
CASSPAGGITGELFF
TGTGCCAGCAGTCCCGCGGGGGGCATCACCGGGGAGCTGTTTTTT
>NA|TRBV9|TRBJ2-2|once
CASSRGGTGELFF
TGTGCCAGCAGCCGAGGAGGCACCGGGGAGCTGTTTTTT
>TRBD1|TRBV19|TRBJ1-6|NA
CASVDRGGNSPLHF
TGTGCCAGCGTGGACAGGGGTGGCAATTCACCCCTCCACTTT
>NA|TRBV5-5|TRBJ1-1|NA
CASSLQASNTEAFF
TGTGCCAGCAGCTTACAGGCATCTAACACTGAAGCTTTCTTT
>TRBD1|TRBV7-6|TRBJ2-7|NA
CASSLTSGTAYEQYF
TGTGCCAGCAGCTTGACCTCCGGGACAGCGTACGAGCAGTACTTC
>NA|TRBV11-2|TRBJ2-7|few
CASSLEGGTYEQYF
TGTGCCAGCAGCTTAGAAGGAGGAACCTACGAGCAGTACTTC
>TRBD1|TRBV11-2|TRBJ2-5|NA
CASSLWGQTQETQYF
TGTGCCAGCAGCTTATGGGGACAGACCCAAGAGACCCAGTACTTC
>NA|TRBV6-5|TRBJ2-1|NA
CASRRWINEQFF
TGTGCCAGCAGGAGGTGGATCAATGAGCAGTTCTTC
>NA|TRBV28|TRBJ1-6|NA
CASTLGLGNSPLHF
TGTGCCAGCACCTTGGGACTGGGAAATTCACCCCTCCACTTT
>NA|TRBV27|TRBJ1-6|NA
CASSLRTAYNSPLHF
TGTGCCAGCAGTTTAAGGACAGCTTATAATTCACCCCTCCACTTT
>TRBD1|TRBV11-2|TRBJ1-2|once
CASSLGTGGAFGYTF
TGTGCCAGCAGCTTAGGGACAGGGGGCGCGTTCGGCTACACCTTC
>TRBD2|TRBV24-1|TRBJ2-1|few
CATSDPTSGGLNEQFF
TGTGCCACCAGTGATCCCACTAGCGGGGGACTCAATGAGCAGTTCTTC
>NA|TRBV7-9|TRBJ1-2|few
CASSRQEPGYGYTF
TGTGCCAGCAGCCGACAGGAGCCCGGCTATGGCTACACCTTC
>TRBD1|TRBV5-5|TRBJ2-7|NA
CASSPGTGGFEQYF
TGTGCCAGCAGCCCTGGGACAGGGGGGTTCGAGCAGTACTTC
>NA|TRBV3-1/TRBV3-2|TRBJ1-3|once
CASSQHSLYSGNTIYF
TGTGCCAGCAGCCAACACAGCCTTTACTCTGGAAACACCATATATTTT
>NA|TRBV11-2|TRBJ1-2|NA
CASSLEGAANYGYTF
TGTGCCAGCAGCTTAGAAGGGGCGGCTAACTATGGCTACACCTTC
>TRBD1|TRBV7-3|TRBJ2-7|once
CASSPSDRGSYEQYF
TGTGCCAGCAGCCCCTCAGACAGGGGATCCTACGAGCAGTACTTC
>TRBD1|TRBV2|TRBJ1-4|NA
CASRSGTGVGGNEKLFF
TGTGCCAGCAGATCCGGGACAGGGGTCGGAGGGAATGAAAAACTGTTTTTT
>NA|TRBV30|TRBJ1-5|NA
CAWSVGPLQPQHF
TGTGCCTGGAGTGTGGGGCCCCTCCAGCCCCAGCATTTT
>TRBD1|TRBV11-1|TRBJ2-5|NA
CASSSPGQQETQYF
TGTGCCAGCAGCTCCCCGGGACAGCAAGAGACCCAGTACTTC
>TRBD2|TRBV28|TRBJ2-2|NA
CARPRTEQTSGRGYTGELFF
TGTGCCAGACCCCGAACCGAACAGACTAGCGGGAGAGGGTACACCGGGGAGCTGTTTTTT
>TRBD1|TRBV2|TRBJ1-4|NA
CASSEVQGVKLFF
TGTGCCAGCAGTGAGGTCCAGGGGGTAAAACTGTTTTTT
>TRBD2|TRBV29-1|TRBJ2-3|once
CSVEVGSSGKGDTQYF
TGCAGCGTTGAAGTGGGGTCTAGCGGGAAGGGTGATACGCAGTATTTT
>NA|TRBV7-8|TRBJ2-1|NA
CASSPPRVNNEQFF
TGTGCCAGCAGCCCCCCTCGGGTTAACAATGAGCAGTTCTTC
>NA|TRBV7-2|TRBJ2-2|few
CASSLASVASTGELFF
TGTGCCAGCAGCTTAGCGTCAGTAGCCAGCACCGGGGAGCTGTTTTTT
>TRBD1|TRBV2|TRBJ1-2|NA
CASRGQGPNYGYTF
TGTGCCAGCAGGGGACAGGGCCCTAACTATGGCTACACCTTC
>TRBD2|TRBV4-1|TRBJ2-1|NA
CASSQDLTSGWDEQFF
TGCGCCAGCAGCCAAGATTTGACTAGCGGGTGGGATGAGCAGTTCTTC
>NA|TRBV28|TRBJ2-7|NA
CASALAPYEQYF
TGTGCCAGCGCCCTGGCCCCCTACGAGCAGTACTTC
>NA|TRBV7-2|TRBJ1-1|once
CASMNRASMNTEAFF
TGTGCCAGCATGAACAGGGCGAGCATGAACACTGAAGCTTTCTTT
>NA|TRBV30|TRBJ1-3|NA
CAWGPGAMLSGNTIYF
TGTGCCTGGGGGCCGGGAGCCATGCTCTCTGGAAACACCATATATTTT
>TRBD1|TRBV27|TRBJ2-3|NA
CASSPGQGFQDTQYF
TGTGCCAGCAGCCCGGGACAGGGGTTCCAGGATACGCAGTATTTT
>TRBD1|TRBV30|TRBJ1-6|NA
CAWGQGSNNSPLHF
TGTGCCTGGGGACAGGGGTCCAATAATTCACCCCTCCACTTT
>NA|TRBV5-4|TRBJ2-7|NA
CASSLGSPGGEQYF
TGTGCCAGCAGCTTGGGGTCCCCCGGAGGAGAGCAGTACTTC
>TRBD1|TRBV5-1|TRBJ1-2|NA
CASKPDPGQDNYGYTF
TGCGCCAGTAAGCCCGACCCCGGACAGGACAACTATGGCTACACCTTC
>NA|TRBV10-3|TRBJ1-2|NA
CAIASGDTGYTF
TGTGCCATCGCCTCAGGGGATACTGGCTACACCTTC
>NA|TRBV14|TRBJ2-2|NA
CASSPLRGLAGSSGELFF
TGTGCCAGCAGCCCCCTCAGGGGGCTAGCGGGAAGTTCCGGGGAGCTGTTTTTT
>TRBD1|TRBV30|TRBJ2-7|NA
CAWTPGGSFYEQYF
TGTGCCTGGACCCCAGGGGGCTCTTTCTACGAGCAGTACTTC
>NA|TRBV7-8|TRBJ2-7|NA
CASSPAGSYEQYF
TGTGCCAGCTCCCCCGCCGGCTCCTACGAGCAGTACTTC
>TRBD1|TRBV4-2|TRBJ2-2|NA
CASSQGGQGRTGELFF
TGTGCCAGCAGCCAAGGGGGACAGGGGCGAACCGGGGAGCTGTTTTTT
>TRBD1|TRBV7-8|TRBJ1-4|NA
CASSLQGVIATNEKLFF
TGTGCCAGCAGCCTCCAGGGGGTGATAGCAACTAATGAAAAACTGTTTTTT
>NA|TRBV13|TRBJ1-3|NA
CASKTRASSGNTIYF
TGTGCCAGCAAGACGAGGGCCAGCTCTGGAAACACCATATATTTT